This T cell receptor (beta chain) comes out of a study of T cells in Graves' hyperthyroidism and ophthalmopathy. Broader study findings: Blood also contained most expanded thyroid clonotypes above 0.001.

This CDR3 comprises 13 residues. V lost 2 bases, J lost 5 bases, and 10 bases lay in between. Looked up from germline, CDR1 is SGHTA and CDR2 is FQGNSA. Uncontrolled infection, other autoimmune disease, pregnancy or lactation disqualified patients from enrolment. RNA transcripts were the template for amplifying TCR beta CDR3 regions. HTBI primers were the set used in a first-round RT-PCR of the TCR CDR3. TCRdb independently ran MiXCR on the multiplex PCR reads; one entry per CDR3 protein. The table has approximately 370,000 distinct CDR3 sequences, 14% to 15% seen once. On this clonotype itself: Its antigen is not known.

This sequence joins TRBV7-2 and TRBJ2-7, with a weak D call TRBD1 (6 bases). The receptor was isolated from a woman aged 25-40 years with Graves' hyperthyroidism. Sequenced input: blood. CDR3 loop: CASSLMTGHEQYF. For the CDR3, the DNA is TGTGCCAGCAGCTTAATGACAGGACACGAGCAGTACTTC.